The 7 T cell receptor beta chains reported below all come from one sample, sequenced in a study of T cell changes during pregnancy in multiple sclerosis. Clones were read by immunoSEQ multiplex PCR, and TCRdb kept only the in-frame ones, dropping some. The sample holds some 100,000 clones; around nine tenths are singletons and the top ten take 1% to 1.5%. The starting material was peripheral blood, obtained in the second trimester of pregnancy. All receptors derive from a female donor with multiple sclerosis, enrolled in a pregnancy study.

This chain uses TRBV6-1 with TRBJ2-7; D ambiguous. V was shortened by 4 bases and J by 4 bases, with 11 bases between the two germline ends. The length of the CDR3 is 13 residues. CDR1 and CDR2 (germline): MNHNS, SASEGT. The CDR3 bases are TGTGCCAGCAGTGCAATTAGCTGGTACGAGCAGTACTTC. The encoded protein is CASSAISWYEQYF.

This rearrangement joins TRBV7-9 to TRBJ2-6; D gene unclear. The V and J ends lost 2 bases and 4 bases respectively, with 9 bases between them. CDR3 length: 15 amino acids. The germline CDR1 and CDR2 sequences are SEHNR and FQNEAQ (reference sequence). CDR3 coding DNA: TGTGCCAGCAGCTTATTCCCTTTCGGGGCCAACGTCCTGACTTTC. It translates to CASSLFPFGANVLTF.

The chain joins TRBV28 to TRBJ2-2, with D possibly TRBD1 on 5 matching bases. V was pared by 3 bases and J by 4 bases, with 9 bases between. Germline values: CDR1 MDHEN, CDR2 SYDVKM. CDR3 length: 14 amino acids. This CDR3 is CASSFWQGTGELFF. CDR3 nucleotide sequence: TGTGCCAGCAGTTTCTGGCAGGGCACCGGGGAGCTGTTTTTT.

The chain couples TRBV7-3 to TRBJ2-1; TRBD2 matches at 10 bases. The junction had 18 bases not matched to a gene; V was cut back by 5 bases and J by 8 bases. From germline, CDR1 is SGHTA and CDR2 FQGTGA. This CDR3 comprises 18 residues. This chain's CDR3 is CASSPLPEEREGPDEQFF. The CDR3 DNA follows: TGTGCCAGCAGCCCTTTACCGGAAGAGCGGGAGGGCCCGGATGAGCAGTTCTTC.

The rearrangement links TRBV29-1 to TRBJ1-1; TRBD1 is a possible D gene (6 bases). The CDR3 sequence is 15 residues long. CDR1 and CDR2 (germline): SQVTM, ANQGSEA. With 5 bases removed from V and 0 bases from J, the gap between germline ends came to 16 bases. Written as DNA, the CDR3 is TGCAGCGTTAGTCTTACGGGGGGCCTGAACACTGAAGCTTTCTTT. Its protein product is CSVSLTGGLNTEAFF.

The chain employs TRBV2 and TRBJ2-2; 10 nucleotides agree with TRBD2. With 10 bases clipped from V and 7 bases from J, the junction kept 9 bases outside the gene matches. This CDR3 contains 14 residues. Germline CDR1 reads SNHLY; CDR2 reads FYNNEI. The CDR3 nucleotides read TGTGCCATCCGAGGGACTAGCGCGGGCGGGGAGCTGTTTTTT. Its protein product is CAIRGTSAGGELFF. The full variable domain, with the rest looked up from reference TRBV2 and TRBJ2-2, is EPEVTQTPSHQVTQMGQEVILRCVPISNHLYFYWYRQILGQKVEFLVSFYNNEISEKSEIFDDQFSVERPDGSNFTLKIRSTKLEDSAMYFCAIRGTSAGGELFFGEGSRLTVL.

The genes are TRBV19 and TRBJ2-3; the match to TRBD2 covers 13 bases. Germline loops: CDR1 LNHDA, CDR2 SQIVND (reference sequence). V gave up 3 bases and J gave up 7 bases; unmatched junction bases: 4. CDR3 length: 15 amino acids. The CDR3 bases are TGTGCCAGTAGTATGGCGACTAGCGGGAGGCATACGCAGTATTTT. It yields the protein CASSMATSGRHTQYF. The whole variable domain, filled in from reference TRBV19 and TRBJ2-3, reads DGGITQSPKYLFRKEGQNVTLSCEQNLNHDAMYWYRQDPGQGLRLIYYSQIVNDFQKGDIAEGYSVSREKKESFPLTVTSAQKNPTAFYLCASSMATSGRHTQYFGPGTRLTVL.